This entry lists 3 T cell receptor beta chains sequenced from one sample in a study of T cells in Graves' hyperthyroidism and ophthalmopathy. Researchers took RNA transcripts and amplified the TCR beta CDR3 regions from them. Carried out on the TCR CDR3, a first-round RT-PCR used the HTBI primer set. TCRdb reanalysed the multiplex PCR reads using MiXCR and keeps one entry per CDR3 protein. The repertoire holds about 480,000 distinct CDR3 sequences, with roughly a quarter as singletons. Sequenced input: blood. These receptors were obtained from a woman aged 30 to 39 with Graves' ophthalmopathy.

CDR3 loop: CASSPRQGQPQHF. In DNA form, the CDR3 reads TGTGCCAGCAGTCCGAGACAGGGGCAGCCCCAGCATTTT. This chain connects TRBV12-3 or TRBV12-4 to TRBJ1-5, with TRBD1 matching over 8 bases. The CDR3 runs to 13 residues. The V gene end was trimmed by 5 bases and the J gene end by 7 bases; junction bases not matched to a gene: 4.

This clonotype has ten or more counts. CDR3 sequence: CASRPQGNSGNTIYF. CDR3 in DNA: TGTGCCAGCAGGCCACAGGGGAACTCTGGAAACACCATATATTTT. The chain links TRBV6-1 to TRBJ1-3, with TRBD1 identical over 7 bases. The CDR3 is 15 residues long. Germline lookup yields CDR1 MNHNS and CDR2 SASEGT. V was clipped by 6 bases and J by 0 bases; unmatched bases: 5.

V gene TRBV12-3 or TRBV12-4 combines with J gene TRBJ2-7; TRBD2 matches at 10 bases. The CDR3 contains 13 residues. V dropped 7 bases and J dropped 12; count of bases not matched to a gene: 12. CDR3 nucleotides: TGTGCCAGCACCTACCGACTAGCGGGCCTCCCGTACTTC. Its translation: CASTYRLAGLPYF.